Shown below are 23 T cell receptor beta chains from a single sample sequenced in a study of blood T cell repertoires in COVID-19. This table comes from immunoSEQ multiplex PCR, and its TCRdb copy is limited to in-frame clones, with some not included. Of 110,000 to 150,000 clones in the sample, 76% were seen once. The specimen sequenced was peripheral blood. The receptors originated from a man in his 60s with acute or convalescent COVID-19.

This chain uses TRBV15 with TRBJ2-7, with a weak D call TRBD2 (5 bases). The V and J ends lost 1 base and 4 bases respectively, with 11 bases between them. CDR3 length: 14 amino acids. Germline V lookup: CDR1 LNHNV, CDR2 YYDKDF (reference sequence). CDR3 in amino acids: CATSRVAGGYEQYF. DNA of the CDR3: TGTGCCACCAGCAGAGTCGCCGGCGGGTACGAGCAGTACTTC.

V gene TRBV29-1 combines with J gene TRBJ2-5; 8 nucleotides align to TRBD1. The junction had 3 bases not matched to a gene; V was cut back by 4 bases and J by 5 bases. Per the germline V gene, CDR1 is SQVTM and CDR2 is ANQGSEA. The CDR3 has 12 amino acids. This chain's CDR3 is CSVGQGRETQYF. As DNA, the CDR3 is TGCAGCGTTGGACAGGGGAGGGAGACCCAGTACTTC.

The J gene is TRBJ2-1, the V gene TRBV5-4; TRBD1 matches 8 bases. V dropped 5 bases and J dropped 2; count of bases not matched to a gene: 6. The CDR3 consists of 15 residues. Germline V lookup: CDR1 SGHNT, CDR2 YYREEE (reference sequence). The CDR3 DNA reads TGTGCCAGCAGTCCTGGGGGACAGGCCTACAATGAGCAGTTCTTC. Protein product: CASSPGGQAYNEQFF.

V is TRBV3-1 (or the pseudogene TRBV3-2) and J is TRBJ2-3; TRBD2 matches 7 bases. The CDR3 spans 11 residues. With V trimmed by 4 bases and J by 8 bases, 0 bases remained unmatched. Germline assignment: CDR1 LGHDT and CDR2 YNNKEL (reference sequence). The CDR3 sequence: CASSRGGTQYF. The DNA for the CDR3 is TGTGCCAGCAGCCGCGGGGGTACGCAGTATTTT.

V and J are TRBV11-2 and TRBJ1-5; 7 bases are shared with TRBD1. The CDR3 contains 14 residues. Germline trimming cut 5 bases from V and 9 bases from J; bases unmatched to any gene: 10. Per germline, CDR1 SGHAT and CDR2 FQNNGV. CDR3 protein: CASSLGQTQGPQHF. The CDR3 nucleotides read TGTGCCAGCAGCCTGGGACAGACACAGGGGCCCCAGCATTTT. Full variable domain (missing parts from reference TRBV11-2 and TRBJ1-5): EAGVAQSPRYKIIEKRQSVAFWCNPISGHATLYWYQQILGQGPKLLIQFQNNGVVDDSQLPKDRFSAERLKGVDSTLKIQPAKLEDSAVYLCASSLGQTQGPQHFGDGTRLSIL.

The chain joins TRBV2 to TRBJ2-5; the D is unclear. V was cut by 4 bases and J by 2 bases, with 8 bases left in between. This CDR3 region has 13 residues. Per the germline V gene, CDR1 is SNHLY and CDR2 is FYNNEI. CDR3 DNA sequence: TGTGCCAGCAGTGGGGCTCGACAAGAGACCCAGTACTTC. This gives the protein CASSGARQETQYF.

The chain links TRBV30 to TRBJ1-1; 9 nucleotides agree with TRBD1. The length of the CDR3 is 15 residues. V dropped 3 bases and J dropped 0; count of bases not matched to a gene: 5. The germline CDR1 and CDR2 sequences are GTSNPN and SVGIG (reference sequence). The CDR3 sequence is CAWSRQGDMNTEAFF. DNA of the CDR3: TGTGCCTGGAGCCGACAGGGGGACATGAACACTGAAGCTTTCTTT.

The chain links TRBV5-6 to TRBJ2-7, with TRBD1 matching over 7 bases. V dropped 2 bases and J dropped 7; count of bases not matched to a gene: 9. Germline CDR1 and CDR2: SGHDT and YYEEEE. CDR3 length: 14 residues. CDR3 protein: CASSFGTAIGEQYF. The CDR3 DNA sequence: TGTGCCAGCAGCTTTGGGACAGCCATAGGTGAGCAGTACTTC.

The genes are TRBV7-8 and TRBJ2-6; D is uncertain. This CDR3 has 15 residues. Germline V gives CDR1 SGHVS, CDR2 FQNEAQ. V dropped 5 bases and J dropped 0 bases, with 8 bases sitting between them. As DNA, the CDR3 is TGTGCCAGCAGCGCTCCCAGCTCTGGGGCCAACGTCCTGACTTTC. Amino acids: CASSAPSSGANVLTF.

The chain couples TRBV7-8 to TRBJ1-2; D is perhaps TRBD1 (6 bases). This CDR3 has 16 amino acids. Trimming took 0 bases from V and 5 from J, leaving 16 bases between them. The germline CDR1 and CDR2 sequences are SGHVS and FQNEAQ. CDR3 region: CASSLAGFSQGYGYTF. CDR3 nucleotides: TGTGCCAGCAGCTTAGCGGGGTTTAGCCAGGGGTATGGCTACACCTTC.

The rearrangement uses TRBV10-3 and TRBJ1-2; 9 bases fit TRBD1. Germline CDR1 ENHRY, CDR2 SYGVKD. The CDR3 has 18 residues. V lost 1 base and J lost 4; bases outside the gene matches: 13. CDR3 sequence (DNA): TGTGCCATCAGTGAGTTCACTTCTACAGGGGGCTCGGGCTATGGCTACACCTTC. Translating it yields CAISEFTSTGGSGYGYTF.

The chain employs TRBV3-1 (or the pseudogene TRBV3-2) and TRBJ1-1; D is unresolved. CDR1 is LGHDT and CDR2 is YNNKEL in the germline V gene (reference sequence). With 1 base removed from V and 5 bases from J, the gap between germline ends came to 11 bases. The CDR3 sequence is 14 residues long. The CDR3 nucleotides are TGTGCCAGCAGCCAAGGAGGTTATGGGACTGAAGCTTTCTTT. It codes for CASSQGGYGTEAFF.

The rearrangement links TRBV15 to TRBJ2-5, with 7 bases identical to TRBD2. The CDR3 consists of 15 residues. Germline values: CDR1 LNHNV, CDR2 YYDKDF (reference sequence). J gave up 6 bases and V 0 bases, and 7 bases lay outside the gene matches. The CDR3 sequence is CATSRDRGRGKTQYF. CDR3 sequence (DNA): TGTGCCACCAGCAGAGATAGAGGGCGGGGGAAGACCCAGTACTTC.

The CDR3 sequence is CASSQDPGTDTQYF. The CDR3 DNA reads TGTGCCAGCAGCCAAGATCCCGGCACAGATACGCAGTATTTT. This chain connects TRBV3-1 (or the pseudogene TRBV3-2) to TRBJ2-3; D not certain. The length of the CDR3 is 14 residues. Germline CDR1 and CDR2: LGHDT and YNNKEL (reference sequence). The V end was cut by 0 bases, the J end by 1 base, with 5 bases between.

The chain combines TRBV7-2 with TRBJ1-3; tentative D call: TRBD1 (5 bases). The CDR3 is made up of 14 amino acids. Germline CDR1 is SGHTA and CDR2 is FQGNSA. Trimming took off 3 bases at V and 0 bases at J, with 6 bases between the two ends. CDR3 nucleotide sequence: TGTGCCAGCAGCTTCGGACACTCTGGAAACACCATATATTTT. Translating gives CASSFGHSGNTIYF.

The rearrangement joins TRBV4-2 to TRBJ2-1; D is perhaps TRBD2 (5 bases). CDR3 length: 15 residues. Germline V gene sequence: CDR1 LGHNA, CDR2 YNFKEQ. V lost 0 bases to trimming and J lost 2 bases, with 8 bases between them. CDR3: CASSQDYGAYNEQFF. In DNA, the CDR3 is TGTGCCAGCAGCCAAGATTACGGGGCCTACAATGAGCAGTTCTTC.

The chain couples TRBV28 to TRBJ2-1; D unclear. Germline V CDR1 and CDR2: MDHEN, SYDVKM. The V gene lost 6 bases and the J gene lost 5 bases, with 5 bases spanning the gap. This CDR3 contains 11 residues. The CDR3: CASSPDNEQFF. CDR3 nucleotides: TGTGCCAGCAGCCCAGACAATGAGCAGTTCTTC.

This chain connects TRBV3-1 (or the pseudogene TRBV3-2) to TRBJ2-7; 7 bases are a match to TRBD2. With 1 base clipped from V and 3 bases from J, the junction kept 9 bases outside the gene matches. The CDR3 is made up of 16 amino acids. The germline V gene has CDR1 LGHDT and CDR2 YNNKEL (reference sequence). As DNA, the CDR3 is TGTGCCAGCAGCCAAGGTACTAGACGCGGGGGCTACGAGCAGTACTTC. Translated: CASSQGTRRGGYEQYF.

The J gene is TRBJ1-1, the V gene TRBV5-1; D is unresolved. The CDR3 covers 15 residues. Trimming removed 2 bases from V and 1 base from J, with 12 bases in between. In germline, CDR1 is SGHRS, CDR2 YFSETQ. Here the CDR3 DNA reads TGCGCCAGCAGCTTTAAGGGAGCCTCGAACACTGAAGCTTTCTTT. Translated, it gives CASSFKGASNTEAFF.

This clone came up a few times. The rearrangement joins TRBV5-4 to TRBJ1-3; 8 nucleotides align to TRBD1. The length of the CDR3 is 16 residues. Germline CDR1 is SGHNT and CDR2 is YYREEE (reference sequence). The V and J ends lost 4 bases and 2 bases, in that order; junction bases with no gene match: 8. The CDR3 sequence: CASSPWQGAPGNTIYF. CDR3 DNA: TGTGCCAGCAGCCCGTGGCAGGGGGCACCTGGAAACACCATATATTTT.

The chain is built from TRBV11-2 and TRBJ2-5; D may be TRBD1 (6 bases). V lost 9 bases and J lost 3, with 17 bases in between. Germline V gene data show CDR1 as SGHAT and CDR2 as FQNNGV. The CDR3 extends over 14 amino acids. In DNA, the CDR3 is TGTGCCAGTACTTGGGGGCTAGTAAAAGAGACCCAGTACTTC. Its translation: CASTWGLVKETQYF.

Concerning this clone: The same CDR3 also results from other DNA sequences found in this sample. This rearrangement joins TRBV5-1 to TRBJ1-2; D is uncertain. This CDR3 spans 14 amino acids. Trimming stripped 0 bases from V and 8 bases from J, with 14 bases between. Germline lookup yields CDR1 SGHRS and CDR2 YFSETQ. The CDR3 sequence: CASSLVGVEGGYTF. The CDR3 DNA sequence: TGCGCCAGCAGCTTGGTTGGGGTAGAGGGCGGCTACACCTTC.

The chain combines TRBV7-9 with TRBJ2-5, with 10 nucleotides matching TRBD2. CDR3 length: 16 residues. V was pared by 2 bases and J by 2 bases, with 5 bases of the junction left unmatched. Germline CDR1 SEHNR, CDR2 FQNEAQ (reference sequence). The CDR3 loop is CASSLSSSGGQETQYF. CDR3 nucleotides: TGTGCCAGCAGCTTATCGTCTAGCGGGGGACAAGAGACCCAGTACTTC.